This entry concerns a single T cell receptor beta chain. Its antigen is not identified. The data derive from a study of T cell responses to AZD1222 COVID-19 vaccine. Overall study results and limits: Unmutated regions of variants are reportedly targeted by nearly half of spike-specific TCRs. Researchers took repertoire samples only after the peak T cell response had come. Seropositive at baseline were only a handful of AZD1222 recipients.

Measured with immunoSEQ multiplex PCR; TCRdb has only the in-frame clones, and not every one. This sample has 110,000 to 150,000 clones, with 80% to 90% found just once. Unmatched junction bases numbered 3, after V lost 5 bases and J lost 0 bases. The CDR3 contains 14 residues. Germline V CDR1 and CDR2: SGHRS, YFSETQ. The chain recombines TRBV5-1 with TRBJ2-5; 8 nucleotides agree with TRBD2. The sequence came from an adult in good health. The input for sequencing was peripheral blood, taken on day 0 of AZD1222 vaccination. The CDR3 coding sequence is TGCGCCAGCAGACTAGCGGAGCACCAAGAGACCCAGTACTTC. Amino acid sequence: CASRLAEHQETQYF.